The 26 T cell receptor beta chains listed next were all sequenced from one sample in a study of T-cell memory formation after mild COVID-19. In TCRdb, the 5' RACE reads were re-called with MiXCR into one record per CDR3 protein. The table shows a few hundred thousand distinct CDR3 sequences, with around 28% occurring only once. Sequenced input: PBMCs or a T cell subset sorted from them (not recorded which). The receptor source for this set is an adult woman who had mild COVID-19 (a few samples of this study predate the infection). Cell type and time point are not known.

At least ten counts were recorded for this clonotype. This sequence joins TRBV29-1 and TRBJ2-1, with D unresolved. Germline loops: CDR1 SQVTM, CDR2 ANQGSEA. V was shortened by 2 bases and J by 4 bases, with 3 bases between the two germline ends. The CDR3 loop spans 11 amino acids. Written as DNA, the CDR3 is TGCAGCGTTGAACGTTACAATGAGCAGTTCTTC. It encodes CSVERYNEQFF.

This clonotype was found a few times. The CDR3 sequence is CATSVGRTSTDTQYF. CDR3 sequence (DNA): TGCGCCACATCCGTGGGGCGGACTAGCACAGATACGCAGTATTTT. The chain is built from TRBV5-1 and TRBJ2-3, with D possibly being TRBD1 or TRBD2 (5 bases each). Germline CDR1 is SGHRS and CDR2 is YFSETQ. The CDR3 is 15 amino acids. Deletions cut 9 bases from V and 0 bases from J, with 17 bases between.

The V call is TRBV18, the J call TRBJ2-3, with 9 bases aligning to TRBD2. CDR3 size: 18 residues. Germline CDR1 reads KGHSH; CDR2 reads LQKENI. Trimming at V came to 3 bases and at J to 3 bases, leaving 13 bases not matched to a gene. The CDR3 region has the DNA TGTGCCAGCTCACCGACCCCTACTCTAGCGGGACAGACAGATACGCAGTATTTT. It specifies CASSPTPTLAGQTDTQYF.

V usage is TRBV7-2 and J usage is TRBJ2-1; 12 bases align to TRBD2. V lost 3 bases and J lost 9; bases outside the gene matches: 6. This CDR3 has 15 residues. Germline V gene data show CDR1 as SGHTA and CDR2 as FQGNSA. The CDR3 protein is CASSFLAGGPGEQFF. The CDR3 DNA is TGTGCCAGCAGCTTCCTAGCGGGAGGGCCTGGTGAGCAGTTCTTC.

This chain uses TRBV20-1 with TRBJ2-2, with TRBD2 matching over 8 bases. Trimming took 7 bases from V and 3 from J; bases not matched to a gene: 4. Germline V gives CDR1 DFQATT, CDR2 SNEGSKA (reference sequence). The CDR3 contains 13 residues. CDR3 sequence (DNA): TGCAGTGGGACTAGCTTAGACACCGGGGAGCTGTTTTTT. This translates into CSGTSLDTGELFF.

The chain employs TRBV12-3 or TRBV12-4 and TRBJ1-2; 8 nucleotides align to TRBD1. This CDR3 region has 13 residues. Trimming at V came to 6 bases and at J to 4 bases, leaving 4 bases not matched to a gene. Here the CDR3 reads CASSHRGTYGYTF. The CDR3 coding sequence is TGTGCCAGCAGCCACAGGGGGACCTATGGCTACACCTTC.

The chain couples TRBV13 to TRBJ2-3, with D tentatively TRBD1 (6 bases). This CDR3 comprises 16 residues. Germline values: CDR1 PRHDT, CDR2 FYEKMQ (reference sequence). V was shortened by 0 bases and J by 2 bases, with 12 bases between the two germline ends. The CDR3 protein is CASSLGTGDLTDTQYF. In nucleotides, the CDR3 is TGTGCCAGCAGCTTAGGGACAGGAGATCTCACAGATACGCAGTATTTT.

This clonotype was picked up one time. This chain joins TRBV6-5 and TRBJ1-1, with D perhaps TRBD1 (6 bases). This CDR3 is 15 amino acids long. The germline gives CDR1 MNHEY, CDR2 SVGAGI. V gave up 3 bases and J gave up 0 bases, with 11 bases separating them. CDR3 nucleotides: TGTGCCAGCAGTTATTCGAACAGGGTGAACACTGAAGCTTTCTTT. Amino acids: CASSYSNRVNTEAFF.

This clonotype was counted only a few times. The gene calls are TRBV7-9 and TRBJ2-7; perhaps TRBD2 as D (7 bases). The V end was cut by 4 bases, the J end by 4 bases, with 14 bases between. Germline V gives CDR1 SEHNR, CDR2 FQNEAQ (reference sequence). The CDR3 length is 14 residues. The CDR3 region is CASSSGLGGYEQYF. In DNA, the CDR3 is TGTGCCAGCAGCTCCGGACTAGGGGGATACGAGCAGTACTTC. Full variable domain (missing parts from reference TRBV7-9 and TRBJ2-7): DTGVSQNPRHKITKRGQNVTFRCDPISEHNRLYWYRQTLGQGPEFLTYFQNEAQLEKSRLLSDRFSAERPKGSFSTLEIQRTEQGDSAMYLCASSSGLGGYEQYFGPGTRLTVT.

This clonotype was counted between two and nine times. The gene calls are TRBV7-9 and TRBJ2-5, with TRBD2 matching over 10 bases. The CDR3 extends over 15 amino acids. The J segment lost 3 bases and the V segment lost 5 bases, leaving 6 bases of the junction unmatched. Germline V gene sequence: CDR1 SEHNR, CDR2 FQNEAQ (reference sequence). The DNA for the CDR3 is TGTGCCAGCAGCACCGGACTAGCGGAGAAAGAGACCCAGTACTTC. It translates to CASSTGLAEKETQYF.

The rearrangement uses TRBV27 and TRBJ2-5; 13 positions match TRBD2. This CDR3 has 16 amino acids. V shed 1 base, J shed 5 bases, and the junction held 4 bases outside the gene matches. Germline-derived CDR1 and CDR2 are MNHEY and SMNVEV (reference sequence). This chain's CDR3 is CASSLFGGLAGETQYF. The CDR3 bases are TGTGCCAGCAGTTTATTCGGGGGACTAGCGGGGGAGACCCAGTACTTC.

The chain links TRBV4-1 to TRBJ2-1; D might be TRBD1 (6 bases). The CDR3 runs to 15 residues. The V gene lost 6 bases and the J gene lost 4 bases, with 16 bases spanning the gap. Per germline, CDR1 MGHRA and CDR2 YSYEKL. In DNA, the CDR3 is TGCGCCAGCAGATTACAGAGGGGGTTTTACAATGAGCAGTTCTTC. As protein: CASRLQRGFYNEQFF.

CDR3 sequence: CASSEPRGHQFF. CDR3 nucleotides: TGTGCCAGCAGTGAGCCACGAGGCCACCAGTTCTTC. V and J are TRBV6-1 and TRBJ2-1; D gene unclear. Germline V gives CDR1 MNHNS, CDR2 SASEGT. The CDR3 spans 12 residues. Trimming shortened V by 3 bases and J by 13 bases, and 13 bases separated the two germline ends.

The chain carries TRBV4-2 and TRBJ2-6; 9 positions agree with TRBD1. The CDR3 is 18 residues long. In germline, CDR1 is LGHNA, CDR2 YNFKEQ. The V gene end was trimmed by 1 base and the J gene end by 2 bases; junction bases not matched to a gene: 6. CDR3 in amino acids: CASSQAGTGMTGANVLTF. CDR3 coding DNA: TGTGCCAGCAGCCAAGCCGGGACAGGGATGACTGGGGCCAACGTCCTGACTTTC.

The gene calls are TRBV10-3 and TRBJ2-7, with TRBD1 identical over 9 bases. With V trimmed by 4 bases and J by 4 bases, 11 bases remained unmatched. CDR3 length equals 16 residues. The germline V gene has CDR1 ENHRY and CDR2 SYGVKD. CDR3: CAISGAENRGQYEQYF. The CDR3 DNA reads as TGTGCCATCAGTGGCGCAGAGAACAGGGGGCAGTACGAGCAGTACTTC.

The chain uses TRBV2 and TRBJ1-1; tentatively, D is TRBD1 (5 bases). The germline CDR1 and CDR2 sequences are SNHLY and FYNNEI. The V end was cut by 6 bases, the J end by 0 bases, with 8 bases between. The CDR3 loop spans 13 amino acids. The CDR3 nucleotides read TGTGCCAGCAGGGGGGAAGTGAACACTGAAGCTTTCTTT. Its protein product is CASRGEVNTEAFF.

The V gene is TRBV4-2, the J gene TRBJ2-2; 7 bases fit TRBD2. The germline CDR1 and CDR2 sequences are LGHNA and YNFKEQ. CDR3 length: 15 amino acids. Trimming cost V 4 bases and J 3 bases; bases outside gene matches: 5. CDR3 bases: TGTGCCAGCAGCCCTAGCGCGGGGGACACCGGGGAGCTGTTTTTT. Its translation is CASSPSAGDTGELFF.

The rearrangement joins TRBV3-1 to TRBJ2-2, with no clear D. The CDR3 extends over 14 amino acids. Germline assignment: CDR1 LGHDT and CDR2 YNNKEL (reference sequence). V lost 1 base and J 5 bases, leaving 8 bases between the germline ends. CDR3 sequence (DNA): TGTGCCAGCAGCCAAGTCGGGCCAACCGGGGAGCTGTTTTTT. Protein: CASSQVGPTGELFF. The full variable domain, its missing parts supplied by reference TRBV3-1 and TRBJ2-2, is DTAVSQTPKYLVTQMGNDKSIKCEQNLGHDTMYWYKQDSKKFLKIMFSYNNKELIINETVPNRFSPKSPDKAHLNLHINSLELGDSAVYFCASSQVGPTGELFFGEGSRLTVL.

CDR3 sequence: CASGGLGQGTDTQYF. CDR3 coding DNA: TGTGCCAGCGGGGGGTTAGGACAGGGGACAGATACGCAGTATTTT. The rearrangement joins TRBV28 to TRBJ2-3; 9 bases are shared with TRBD1. Germline CDR1 reads MDHEN; CDR2 reads SYDVKM. J lost 3 bases, V lost 8 bases, and 9 bases had no gene match. The CDR3 is made up of 15 amino acids. Complete variable domain (other parts from reference TRBV28 and TRBJ2-3): DVKVTQSSRYLVKRTGEKVFLECVQDMDHENMFWYRQDPGLGLRLIYFSYDVKMKEKGDIPEGYSVSREKKERFSLILESASTNQTSMYLCASGGLGQGTDTQYFGPGTRLTVL.

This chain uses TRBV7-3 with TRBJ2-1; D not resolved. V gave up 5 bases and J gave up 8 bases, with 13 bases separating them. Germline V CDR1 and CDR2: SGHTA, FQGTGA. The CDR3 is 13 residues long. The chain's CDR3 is CASSRGSNYEQFF. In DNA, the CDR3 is TGTGCCAGCAGCCGTGGTAGTAATTATGAGCAGTTCTTC.

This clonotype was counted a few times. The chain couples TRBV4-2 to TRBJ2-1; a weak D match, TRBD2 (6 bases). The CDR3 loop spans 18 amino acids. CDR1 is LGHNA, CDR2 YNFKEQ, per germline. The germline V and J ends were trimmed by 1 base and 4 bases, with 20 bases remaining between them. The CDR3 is CASSQVPQTRGRYNEQFF. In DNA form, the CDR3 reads TGTGCCAGCAGCCAAGTCCCGCAGACTAGAGGGAGGTACAATGAGCAGTTCTTC.

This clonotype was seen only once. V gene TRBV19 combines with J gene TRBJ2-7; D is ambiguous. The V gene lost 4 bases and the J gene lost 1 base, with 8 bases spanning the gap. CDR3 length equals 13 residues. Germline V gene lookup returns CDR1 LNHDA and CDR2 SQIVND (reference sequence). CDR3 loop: CASSRSISYEQYF. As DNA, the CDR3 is TGTGCCAGTAGTAGGTCCATTTCCTACGAGCAGTACTTC.

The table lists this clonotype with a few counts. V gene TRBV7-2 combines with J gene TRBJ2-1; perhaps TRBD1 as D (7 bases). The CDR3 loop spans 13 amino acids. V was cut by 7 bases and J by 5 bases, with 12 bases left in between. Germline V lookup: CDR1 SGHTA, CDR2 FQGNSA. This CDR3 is CASIRGAHNEQFF. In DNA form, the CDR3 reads TGTGCCAGCATCAGGGGGGCCCACAATGAGCAGTTCTTC.

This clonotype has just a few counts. The CDR3 nucleotides are TGTGCCAGCAGTTACTCCCCAGGGCAAGAGACCCAGTACTTC. Protein sequence: CASSYSPGQETQYF. The chain has TRBV6-5 and TRBJ2-5; D might be TRBD1 (5 bases). CDR1 is MNHEY and CDR2 is SVGAGI in the germline V gene. Trimming took 0 bases from V and 2 from J, leaving 7 bases between them. This CDR3 region has 14 residues.

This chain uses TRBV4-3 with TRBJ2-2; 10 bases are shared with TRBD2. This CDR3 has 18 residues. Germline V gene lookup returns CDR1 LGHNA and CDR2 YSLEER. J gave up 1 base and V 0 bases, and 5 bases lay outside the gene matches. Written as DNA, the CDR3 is TGCGCCAGCAGCCAAGATGTAACTAGCGGGATGAACACCGGGGAGCTGTTTTTT. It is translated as CASSQDVTSGMNTGELFF.

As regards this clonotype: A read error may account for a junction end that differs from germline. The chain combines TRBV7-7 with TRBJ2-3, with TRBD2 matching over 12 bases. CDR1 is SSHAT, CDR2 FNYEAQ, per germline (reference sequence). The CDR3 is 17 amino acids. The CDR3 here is CASSTRLAGDGTDTQYF. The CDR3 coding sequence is TGTGCTAGCAGCACACGACTAGCGGGAGATGGCACAGATACGCAGTATTTT.